The clone carrying this T cell receptor beta chain has more than one count but fewer than ten. Its antigen is undetermined. V lost 0 bases, J lost 4 bases, and 7 bases lay in between. Germline lookup yields CDR1 SGHNT and CDR2 YYREEE (reference sequence). The CDR3 spans 14 residues. The source of the sample is a study of beta chain features in type 1 diabetes. Study-wide results and caveats: Researchers report that Type 1 diabetes patients had moderately but significantly shorter TCRB CDR3s across all four CD4+ subsets.

Sequenced material consisted of expressed TCRB transcripts (all of the isolated RNA was reverse transcribed). Sequenced by immunoSEQ multiplex PCR; TCRdb stores in-frame clones only, minus some. The sample lists 150,000 to 200,000 clones, around 63% seen once, with nearly 0.09% in the top ten. The clonotype comes from a man aged 25 to 40 with type 1 diabetes. This chain connects TRBV5-4 to TRBJ1-4, with TRBD1 as a possible D gene (5 bases). Source material: naive CD4+ T cells from blood. The DNA of the CDR3 is TGTGCCAGCAGCTTGGAAGGGGTTAATGAAAAACTGTTTTTT. This gives the protein CASSLEGVNEKLFF. The entire variable domain, with the rest obtained from reference TRBV5-4 and TRBJ1-4, is as follows: ETGVTQSPTHLIKTRGQQVTLRCSSQSGHNTVSWYQQALGQGPQFIFQYYREEENGRGNFPPRFSGLQFPNYSSELNVNALELDDSALYLCASSLEGVNEKLFFGSGTQLSVL.